These T cell receptor beta chains were read from a single sample in a study of PD-L1 blockade in urothelial cancer. Here immunoSEQ multiplex PCR was the method, and the copy in TCRdb shows in-frame clones only, minus some. This sample yields 70,000 or so clones, of which 80% to 85% are seen a single time; about 4.7% belongs to the top ten. This specimen consisted of PBMCs, obtained around atezolizumab (anti-PD-L1) treatment. The receptors stem from a man aged 70-80 years with urothelial cancer. Both conserved end residues are part of each CDR3. D genes are given only for firm matches. The size entry is marked missing in some rows and otherwise reads once, few, many or a size class.

d_gene,j_gene,v_gene,abundance,CDR3aa,CDR3nt
TRBD2,TRBJ2-7,TRBV19,NA,CASRRSGSLYEQYF,TGTGCCAGTAGACGTAGCGGGTCATTGTACGAGCAGTACTTC
TRBD1,TRBJ2-7,TRBV19,NA,CASSPGQGPYEQYF,TGTGCCAGTAGTCCGGGACAGGGGCCCTACGAGCAGTACTTC
TRBD2,TRBJ2-1,TRBV29-1,NA,CSVSSGIYDEQFF,TGCAGCGTTAGCAGCGGGATTTACGATGAGCAGTTCTTC
NA,TRBJ1-4,TRBV7-2,NA,CASSPDPLPANEKLFF,TGTGCCAGCAGCCCAGATCCCCTCCCCGCAAATGAAAAACTGTTTTTT
NA,TRBJ1-2,TRBV20-1,NA,CSARDALGYTF,TGCAGTGCTAGAGACGCGCTCGGCTACACCTTC
NA,TRBJ2-7,TRBV18,NA,CASSPAGEQYF,TGTGCCAGCTCACCAGCGGGAGAGCAGTACTTC
TRBD2,TRBJ2-7,TRBV7-6,NA,CASSLAASGRNEQYF,TGTGCCAGCAGCTTAGCGGCTAGCGGGAGAAACGAGCAGTACTTC
NA,TRBJ2-3,TRBV4-2,NA,CASSQEVVAETLTDTQYF,TGTGCCAGCAGCCAAGAAGTAGTAGCGGAGACCCTCACAGATACGCAGTATTTT
NA,TRBJ2-3,TRBV5-8,NA,CASNIHVPTSTDTQYF,TGTGCCAGCAACATCCACGTACCGACTAGCACAGATACGCAGTATTTT
TRBD2,TRBJ2-7,TRBV4-1,few,CASSQRLAGSVEQYF,TGCGCCAGCAGCCAGAGACTAGCGGGATCGGTCGAGCAGTACTTC
TRBD2,TRBJ2-1,TRBV9,NA,CASSVGTSGLYNEQFF,TGTGCCAGCAGCGTAGGGACTAGCGGGCTATACAATGAGCAGTTCTTC
TRBD2,TRBJ2-1,TRBV4-2,once,CASSPGSGNYNEQFF,TGTGCCAGCAGCCCAGGAAGCGGGAACTACAATGAGCAGTTCTTC
NA,TRBJ1-5,TRBV27,NA,CASRSIVSNQPQHF,TGTGCCAGCAGGAGCATTGTTAGCAATCAGCCCCAGCATTTT
NA,TRBJ2-7,TRBV28,NA,CASSGIQGRGTEQYF,TGTGCCAGCAGCGGTATCCAAGGCAGGGGTACCGAGCAGTACTTC
NA,TRBJ1-1,TRBV6-5,NA,CASSITGGKTEAFF,TGTGCCAGCAGTATAACAGGTGGGAAGACTGAAGCTTTCTTT
NA,TRBJ2-5,TRBV5-8,few,CASSAGREMGQETQYF,TGTGCCAGCAGCGCGGGACGGGAGATGGGCCAAGAGACCCAGTACTTC